The 18 T cell receptor beta chains in this list originate from one sample, sequenced in a study of blood T cell repertoires in COVID-19. Measured with immunoSEQ multiplex PCR; TCRdb has only the in-frame clones, and not every one. This sample has 200,000 to 300,000 clones, with around 85% found just once. Input material: peripheral blood. The receptors shown here come from a woman of 80 years or more with acute or convalescent COVID-19.

The chain is built from TRBV10-3 and TRBJ1-3; 7 nucleotides agree with TRBD1. This CDR3 spans 16 amino acids. Losses at the gene ends were 6 bases for V and 0 bases for J; bases not matched to a gene: 8. Germline V gene lookup returns CDR1 ENHRY and CDR2 SYGVKD. The CDR3 nucleotides are TGTGCCATCAGGAGGGACAGAGCCCCCTCTGGAAACACCATATATTTT. Translating gives CAIRRDRAPSGNTIYF.

This clone has only a few counts. The rearrangement links TRBV5-6 to TRBJ2-3; weak D call: TRBD1 (6 bases). The V end lost 2 bases, the J end lost 7 bases, and 17 bases lay between the germline ends. This CDR3 is 15 amino acids long. The germline V gene encodes CDR1 SGHDT and CDR2 YYEEEE. CDR3 sequence: CASSFGDRWSHTQYF. The CDR3 region has the DNA TGTGCCAGCAGCTTCGGAGACAGGTGGTCGCATACGCAGTATTTT.

J is TRBJ2-1 and V is TRBV28, with 10 nucleotides matching TRBD2. The CDR3 is 14 residues long. Germline CDR1 MDHEN, CDR2 SYDVKM. Germline trimming cut 5 bases from V and 7 bases from J; bases unmatched to any gene: 5. The CDR3: CASSETSGINEQFF. CDR3 coding DNA: TGTGCCAGCAGTGAAACTAGCGGGATAAATGAGCAGTTCTTC.

This rearrangement joins TRBV27 to TRBJ1-5; D may be TRBD1 (6 bases). The CDR3 contains 17 residues. Germline V CDR1 and CDR2: MNHEY, SMNVEV (reference sequence). V was clipped by 4 bases and J by 0 bases, with 16 bases between them. The CDR3 bases are TGTGCCAGCAGTTCATTGAAACAGGGTGGTAGCAATCAGCCCCAGCATTTT. Its translation: CASSSLKQGGSNQPQHF.

The rearrangement links TRBV18 to TRBJ1-1; 7 nucleotides agree with TRBD1. J was trimmed by 2 bases and V by 4 bases; bases with no gene match: 4. The CDR3 runs 14 residues. Germline assignment: CDR1 KGHSH and CDR2 LQKENI. In nucleotides, the CDR3 is TGTGCCAGCTCACTCGAGGGGGCCAACACTGAAGCTTTCTTT. Its protein is CASSLEGANTEAFF.

This chain connects TRBV10-1 to TRBJ2-1; TRBD2 agrees at 10 bases. V trimming: 7 bases; J trimming: 8 bases; junction bases outside the gene matches: 5. The CDR3 loop spans 13 amino acids. Germline V gene data show CDR1 as WNHNN and CDR2 as SYGVQD (reference sequence). The chain's CDR3 is CASTSSGRHEQFF. As DNA, the CDR3 is TGCGCCAGCACGAGTAGCGGGAGGCATGAGCAGTTCTTC.

As to this clone: One end of the junction varies from germline; a read error may be responsible. CDR3 sequence reads: CASSLGLGEKLFF. CDR3 bases: TGTGCCAGCAGTTTGGGACTAGGTGAAAAACTGTTTTTT. This chain connects TRBV5-6 to TRBJ1-4; D perhaps matches TRBD1 (5 bases). The CDR3 extends over 13 amino acids. CDR1 is SGHDT and CDR2 is YYEEEE in the germline V gene.

This clone has a single count. The J gene is TRBJ1-5, the V gene TRBV7-2, with D unresolved. With 5 bases removed from V and 4 bases from J, the gap between germline ends came to 9 bases. Germline CDR1 reads SGHTA; CDR2 reads FQGNSA. CDR3 size: 13 residues. CDR3 in DNA: TGTGCCAGCAGCACAGAGCTAAATCAGCCCCAGCATTTT. Its protein is CASSTELNQPQHF.

The chain links TRBV29-1 to TRBJ2-3; D remains unclear. Germline CDR1 SQVTM, CDR2 ANQGSEA. V lost 0 bases to trimming and J lost 3 bases, with 13 bases between them. The CDR3 runs to 15 residues. CDR3 nucleotides: TGCAGCGTTGAAGAATCGTGGGCACCAACAGATACGCAGTATTTT. This translates into CSVEESWAPTDTQYF.

The chain carries TRBV5-1 and TRBJ2-7; 9 positions match TRBD1. CDR1 is SGHRS, CDR2 YFSETQ, per germline. The CDR3 covers 14 residues. With V trimmed by 2 bases and J by 6 bases, 6 bases remained unmatched. CDR3 bases: TGCGCCAGCAGCTTATCCGGGACAGGGCTCGAGCAGTACTTC. Translating gives CASSLSGTGLEQYF.

This sequence joins TRBV5-1 and TRBJ1-3, with D tentatively TRBD1 (5 bases). The length of the CDR3 is 16 residues. The germline V gene encodes CDR1 SGHRS and CDR2 YFSETQ. With 1 base removed from V and 9 bases from J, the gap between germline ends came to 20 bases. The DNA for the CDR3 is TGCGCCAGCAGCTTGCGGACAAGCTCCCAACAGAGCACCATATATTTT. Residues: CASSLRTSSQQSTIYF.

V gene TRBV11-2 combines with J gene TRBJ2-3, with 9 bases identical to TRBD2. Germline V gene sequence: CDR1 SGHAT, CDR2 FQNNGV. CDR3 size: 15 residues. J lost 3 bases, V lost 6 bases, and 7 bases had no gene match. The CDR3 region is CASRAPGLATDTQYF. CDR3 bases: TGTGCCAGCAGGGCACCGGGACTAGCAACAGATACGCAGTATTTT. Full variable domain (rest looked up from reference TRBV11-2 and TRBJ2-3): EAGVAQSPRYKIIEKRQSVAFWCNPISGHATLYWYQQILGQGPKLLIQFQNNGVVDDSQLPKDRFSAERLKGVDSTLKIQPAKLEDSAVYLCASRAPGLATDTQYFGPGTRLTVL.

The chain combines TRBV27 with TRBJ2-7; tentatively, D is TRBD1 (5 bases). Trimming took 7 bases from V and 1 from J, leaving 14 bases between them. Germline CDR1 MNHEY, CDR2 SMNVEV (reference sequence). The CDR3 sequence is 14 residues long. The DNA for the CDR3 is TGTGCCAGCACCCCCCAGGGTAGATCCTACGAGCAGTACTTC. Amino acids: CASTPQGRSYEQYF.

V gene TRBV28 combines with J gene TRBJ2-1; 9 nucleotides agree with TRBD2. This CDR3 comprises 12 residues. Germline-derived CDR1 and CDR2 are MDHEN and SYDVKM. The ends lost 8 bases at V and 7 bases at J; junction bases unmatched: 3. The chain's CDR3 is CASGTSLNEQFF. The CDR3 coding sequence is TGTGCCAGCGGGACTAGCCTAAATGAGCAGTTCTTC.

The chain links TRBV18 to TRBJ2-7; D is undetermined. CDR1 KGHSH and CDR2 LQKENI come from the germline V gene. The CDR3 consists of 15 residues. V lost 3 bases and J 4 bases, leaving 16 bases between the germline ends. For the CDR3, the DNA is TGTGCCAGCTCACCGGAAGGTACAGCTCTATACGAGCAGTACTTC. Translation: CASSPEGTALYEQYF.

The chain joins TRBV19 to TRBJ1-2; TRBD1 is a possible D gene (6 bases). Germline V gene lookup returns CDR1 LNHDA and CDR2 SQIVND (reference sequence). The V end was cut by 3 bases, the J end by 2 bases, with 10 bases between. This CDR3 has 14 amino acids. The CDR3 sequence is CASSISRGNYGYTF. CDR3 in DNA: TGTGCCAGTAGTATCTCGAGGGGGAACTATGGCTACACCTTC. The variable domain in full, completed from reference TRBV19 and TRBJ1-2, reads DGGITQSPKYLFRKEGQNVTLSCEQNLNHDAMYWYRQDPGQGLRLIYYSQIVNDFQKGDIAEGYSVSREKKESFPLTVTSAQKNPTAFYLCASSISRGNYGYTFGSGTRLTVV.

The V gene is TRBV6-5, the J gene TRBJ2-3; D is ambiguous. V gave up 5 bases and J gave up 6 bases, with 9 bases separating them. This CDR3 comprises 12 residues. Germline V CDR1 and CDR2: MNHEY, SVGAGI. The CDR3 DNA sequence: TGTGCCAGCAGTCACACAGTGGATACGCAGTATTTT. Its translation is CASSHTVDTQYF.

The chain employs TRBV6-5 and TRBJ1-2; tentative D call: TRBD1 (5 bases). The CDR3 is 13 amino acids. CDR1 and CDR2 from the germline V gene are MNHEY and SVGAGI. V lost 5 bases to trimming and J lost 2 bases, with 9 bases between them. The CDR3 DNA follows: TGTGCCAGCAGTAGTCAGGGAAACTATGGCTACACCTTC. Translation: CASSSQGNYGYTF.